The rows below give T cell receptor beta chains drawn from one sample of a study of blood T cell repertoires in COVID-19. Data came from immunoSEQ multiplex PCR; TCRdb stores just in-frame clones and leaves some out. Found here are roughly 250,000 clones, about nine tenths of them singletons; the top ten hold around 6%. The specimen was PBMCs or T cells enriched from blood (not recorded which). The receptors were sampled from a woman aged 25 to 39 with acute COVID-19. Each CDR3 is given with its conserved first and last residue. A D gene is named only where the DNA matches it firmly. Expanded clones are given a class, and other clones once, few, many or no size at all.

clone size	D gene	J gene	V gene	CDR3 protein	CDR3 DNA
NA	TRBD1	TRBJ1-1	TRBV4-1	CASSQGRGRGDTEAFF	TGCGCCAGCAGCCAAGGAAGGGGGCGGGGGGACACTGAAGCTTTCTTT
NA	TRBD1	TRBJ2-2	TRBV7-6	CASSLGPPGGPGELFF	TGTGCCAGCAGCTTAGGACCTCCAGGGGGACCCGGGGAGCTGTTTTTT
NA	NA	TRBJ2-7	TRBV6-5	CASSLRGPLSYEQYF	TGTGCCAGCAGTCTCAGGGGCCCTCTCTCCTACGAGCAGTACTTC
few	TRBD1	TRBJ1-5	TRBV2	CASSEQGAYQPQHF	TGTGCCAGCAGTGAACAGGGGGCGTATCAGCCCCAGCATTTT
NA	NA	TRBJ1-2	TRBV27	CASSSTGFDYGYTF	TGTGCCAGCAGTTCCACGGGGTTCGACTATGGCTACACCTTC
once	TRBD1	TRBJ1-2	TRBV5-1	CASSPGGIRANYGYTF	TGCGCCAGCAGCCCAGGGGGGATTCGAGCTAACTATGGCTACACCTTC
NA	TRBD1	TRBJ1-2	TRBV2	CASRFYQTGNYGYTF	TGTGCCAGCAGGTTTTATCAGACAGGGAACTATGGCTACACCTTC
once	NA	TRBJ1-6	TRBV10-1	CASSRDKESPLHF	TGCGCCAGCAGCCGGGACAAAGAATCACCCCTCCACTTT
NA	NA	TRBJ1-2	TRBV20-1	CSASNRDGASDGYTF	TGCAGTGCTAGTAACAGGGATGGAGCCTCTGATGGCTACACCTTC
medium-sized	TRBD1	TRBJ1-5	TRBV28	CASSPPGQGNQPQHF	TGTGCCAGCAGTCCTCCGGGACAGGGTAATCAGCCCCAGCATTTT
NA	TRBD2	TRBJ2-1	TRBV5-4	CASSSGGRATYNEQFF	TGTGCCAGCAGCTCGGGCGGGAGGGCAACGTACAATGAGCAGTTCTTC
NA	NA	TRBJ1-5	TRBV2	CASSGASNQPQHF	TGTGCCAGCAGTGGGGCTTCCAATCAGCCCCAGCATTTT
NA	NA	TRBJ1-5	TRBV27	CASSPYPQGGNQPQHF	TGTGCCAGCAGTCCCTACCCGCAGGGAGGGAATCAGCCCCAGCATTTT
NA	NA	TRBJ1-3	TRBV5-4	CASSSWGGGNTIYF	TGTGCCAGCAGCTCTTGGGGGGGAGGAAACACCATATATTTT
NA	NA	TRBJ1-1	TRBV3-1/TRBV3-2	CASSQGGGTEAFF	TGTGCCAGCAGCCAGGGGGGGGGCACTGAAGCTTTCTTT
NA	TRBD2	TRBJ2-1	TRBV10-3	CAISDSGGAYNEQFF	TGTGCCATCAGTGATAGCGGGGGGGCCTACAATGAGCAGTTCTTC
NA	TRBD1	TRBJ1-1	TRBV10-3	CAISGDRDPSEAFF	TGTGCCATCAGTGGGGACAGGGATCCATCCGAAGCTTTCTTT
NA	TRBD1	TRBJ2-7	TRBV29-1	CSVTRDSPQYEQYF	TGCAGCGTAACTAGGGACAGCCCACAATACGAGCAGTACTTC
NA	NA	TRBJ2-1	TRBV4-1	CASSQEAWSEQFF	TGCGCCAGCAGCCAAGAAGCCTGGTCCGAGCAGTTCTTC
NA	NA	TRBJ2-7	TRBV18	CASSPREVENEQYF	TGTGCCAGCTCACCTCGTGAGGTGGAGAACGAGCAGTACTTC
NA	TRBD2	TRBJ2-1	TRBV5-5	CASSYDALAGGAHNEQFF	TGTGCCAGCAGTTATGATGCACTAGCGGGAGGAGCCCACAATGAGCAGTTCTTC
NA	NA	TRBJ2-1	TRBV7-2	CASSLVRPYNEQFF	TGTGCCAGCAGCTTAGTCCGTCCCTACAATGAGCAGTTCTTC
NA	NA	TRBJ1-1	TRBV27	CASSLSDSLNTEAFF	TGTGCCAGCAGTTTATCGGACAGCCTAAACACTGAAGCTTTCTTT
NA	NA	TRBJ1-4	TRBV3-1/TRBV3-2	CASSQERLGGSSGKLFF	TGTGCCAGCAGCCAAGAAAGGCTGGGAGGGTCAAGCGGAAAACTGTTTTTT
NA	NA	TRBJ1-2	TRBV19	CASSLDTFDYGYTF	TGTGCCAGCTCTCTGGACACCTTCGACTATGGCTACACCTTC
NA	NA	TRBJ2-1	TRBV3-1/TRBV3-2	CASSQSNSGEQFF	TGTGCCAGCAGCCAATCAAACAGCGGGGAGCAGTTCTTC
NA	NA	TRBJ1-5	TRBV28	CASSPWMGGGSNQPQHF	TGTGCCAGCAGTCCTTGGATGGGGGGGGGAAGCAATCAGCCCCAGCATTTT
NA	NA	TRBJ2-7	TRBV5-5	CASSFAPGVDEQYF	TGTGCCAGCAGCTTTGCGCCAGGGGTAGACGAGCAGTACTTC
once	NA	TRBJ1-4	TRBV7-2	CASSLAGRATVGEKLFF	TGTGCCAGCAGCTTAGCGGGCAGGGCAACGGTTGGTGAAAAACTGTTTTTT
NA	TRBD2	TRBJ2-7	TRBV3-1/TRBV3-2	CASSQEGPGASGSHEQYF	TGTGCCAGCAGCCAAGAGGGGCCCGGGGCTAGCGGGAGTCACGAGCAGTACTTC
once	NA	TRBJ2-6	TRBV15	CATTSGANVLTF	TGTGCCACCACGAGTGGGGCCAACGTCCTGACTTTC
NA	NA	TRBJ1-5	TRBV12-3/TRBV12-4	CASRPGGQPQHF	TGTGCCAGCAGACCGGGAGGACAGCCCCAGCATTTT
once	NA	TRBJ1-1	TRBV11-2	CASSLGIGVNTEAFF	TGTGCCAGCAGCTTAGGGATAGGGGTGAACACTGAAGCTTTCTTT
NA	NA	TRBJ2-7	TRBV12-5	CASVLGQGGSYEQYF	TGTGCTAGTGTTTTGGGGCAGGGGGGCTCCTACGAGCAGTACTTC
NA	NA	TRBJ1-1	TRBV6-5	CASSPRQPMNTEAFF	TGTGCCAGCAGTCCCAGGCAGCCTATGAACACTGAAGCTTTCTTT
once	NA	TRBJ2-3	TRBV11-1	CASSLHPRGTDTQYF	TGTGCCAGCAGCTTACACCCCCGGGGCACAGATACGCAGTATTTT
NA	TRBD2	TRBJ2-1	TRBV7-6	CASSLAPTSGLMSSYNEQFF	TGTGCCAGCAGCTTAGCCCCGACTAGCGGTTTAATGAGCTCCTACAATGAGCAGTTCTTC
NA	NA	TRBJ1-2	TRBV19	CASSMVAGSLNYGYTF	TGTGCCAGTAGTATGGTTGCAGGGTCCCTGAACTATGGCTACACCTTC
NA	NA	TRBJ2-6	TRBV3-1/TRBV3-2	CASSPSGRGANVLTF	TGTGCCAGCAGCCCTTCAGGCCGCGGGGCCAACGTCCTGACTTTC
few	TRBD1	TRBJ2-2	TRBV29-1	CSVATGQGSNTGELFF	TGCAGCGTTGCCACGGGACAGGGATCTAACACCGGGGAGCTGTTTTTT
NA	NA	TRBJ1-1	TRBV7-2	CASSLEEGTEAFF	TGTGCCAGCAGCTTAGAGGAGGGAACTGAAGCTTTCTTT
NA	NA	TRBJ2-3	TRBV12-3/TRBV12-4	CASSPHSYTQYF	TGTGCCAGCAGCCCCCACTCCTATACGCAGTATTTT
NA	TRBD2	TRBJ2-3	TRBV2	CASRRLAGMGTDTQYF	TGTGCCAGCAGGAGACTAGCGGGGATGGGCACAGATACGCAGTATTTT
NA	NA	TRBJ2-7	TRBV19	CASSVDPTAYEQYF	TGTGCCAGTAGTGTTGACCCGACTGCCTACGAGCAGTACTTC
once	NA	TRBJ1-2	TRBV3-1/TRBV3-2	CASSYRSTNYGYTF	TGTGCCAGCAGCTACAGGAGCACTAACTATGGCTACACCTTC
NA	NA	TRBJ1-5	TRBV28	CASSLTLWPQHF	TGTGCCAGCAGTCTAACCCTGTGGCCCCAGCATTTT
NA	NA	TRBJ2-1	TRBV24-1	CATSDFNEQFF	TGTGCCACCAGTGACTTTAATGAGCAGTTCTTC
once	NA	TRBJ1-5	TRBV7-2	CASSLTVQGGQPQHF	TGTGCCAGCAGCTTAACGGTACAGGGTGGCCAGCCCCAGCATTTT
NA	TRBD1	TRBJ1-5	TRBV19	CASLPVTGGNQPQHF	TGTGCCAGCCTACCCGTGACAGGGGGCAATCAGCCCCAGCATTTT
NA	NA	TRBJ1-4	TRBV28	CASSSGQNEKLFF	TGTGCCAGCAGTTCTGGACAGAATGAAAAACTGTTTTTT
few	TRBD1	TRBJ2-1	TRBV14	CASRGTGLQFF	TGTGCCAGCAGGGGGACAGGTCTGCAGTTCTTC
NA	TRBD2	TRBJ2-2	TRBV5-1	CASSLVPSGNTGELFF	TGCGCCAGCAGCTTGGTTCCTAGCGGGAACACCGGGGAGCTGTTTTTT
NA	NA	TRBJ2-4	TRBV10-3	CAISPRRAKNIQYF	TGTGCCATCAGTCCGAGGAGAGCCAAAAACATTCAGTACTTC
NA	TRBD1	TRBJ1-1	TRBV28	CASSPLRGRNTEAFF	TGTGCCAGCAGCCCCCTCAGGGGGCGGAACACTGAAGCTTTCTTT
NA	TRBD1	TRBJ2-1	TRBV5-1	CASSYSTGTGAYNEQFF	TGCGCCAGCAGCTACTCCACCGGGACAGGGGCCTACAATGAGCAGTTCTTC
NA	NA	TRBJ2-3	TRBV28	CASSFQGLGSTHAPDTQYF	TGTGCCAGCAGTTTTCAGGGGCTCGGATCCACTCACGCGCCAGATACGCAGTATTTT
NA	TRBD2	TRBJ2-1	TRBV2	CASSRTSGGANEQFF	TGTGCCAGCAGCAGGACTAGCGGGGGGGCTAATGAGCAGTTCTTC
NA	NA	TRBJ2-5	TRBV19	CASSMARRETQYF	TGTGCCAGTAGTATGGCTAGGCGAGAGACCCAGTACTTC
NA	NA	TRBJ1-4	TRBV28	CASSLAAGAGKLFF	TGTGCCAGCAGTTTAGCGGCGGGGGCAGGAAAACTGTTTTTT
NA	TRBD1	TRBJ2-7	TRBV19	CASSPWGQEQWEQYF	TGTGCCAGTAGTCCCTGGGGACAGGAGCAGTGGGAGCAGTACTTC